These 3 T cell receptor beta chains were sequenced from one sample in a study of T-cell memory formation after mild COVID-19. In TCRdb, the 5' RACE reads were re-called with MiXCR into one record per CDR3 protein. The sample includes about 350,000 distinct CDR3 sequences, around 15% of them seen just once. The sequencing input was PBMCs or a T cell subset sorted from them (not recorded which). The receptors were sampled from a man between 18 and 35 years old who had mild COVID-19 (a few samples of this study predate the infection). Cell type and time point are not known.

V gene TRBV19 combines with J gene TRBJ2-6; D is unclear. Looked up from germline, CDR1 is LNHDA and CDR2 is SQIVND (reference sequence). The CDR3 loop spans 15 amino acids. V gave up 2 bases and J gave up 6 bases, with 11 bases separating them. CDR3 loop: CASSIYLGAANVLTF. For the CDR3, the DNA is TGTGCCAGTAGTATATACCTTGGAGCGGCCAACGTCCTGACTTTC. Drawing the rest from reference TRBV19 and TRBJ2-6, the complete variable domain is DGGITQSPKYLFRKEGQNVTLSCEQNLNHDAMYWYRQDPGQGLRLIYYSQIVNDFQKGDIAEGYSVSREKKESFPLTVTSAQKNPTAFYLCASSIYLGAANVLTFGAGSRLTVL.

This clonotype was seen a few times. The chain has TRBV5-1 and TRBJ2-3; D is perhaps TRBD1 or TRBD2 (6 bases each). The germline V and J ends were trimmed by 3 bases and 6 bases, with 14 bases remaining between them. CDR1 SGHRS and CDR2 YFSETQ come from the germline V gene. The CDR3 has 14 amino acids. CDR3 DNA sequence: TGCGCCAGCAGCTGGGGGGCAGGTATCGATACGCAGTATTTT. This sequence encodes CASSWGAGIDTQYF.

This clonotype was detected only a few times. The chain couples TRBV29-1 to TRBJ1-3; D is perhaps TRBD1 (6 bases). The CDR3 is 14 amino acids. V lost 4 bases to trimming and J lost 2 bases, with 12 bases between them. From germline, CDR1 is SQVTM and CDR2 ANQGSEA. The chain's CDR3 is CSVVGTQTGNTIYF. In DNA form, the CDR3 reads TGCAGCGTTGTGGGGACACAGACTGGAAACACCATATATTTT.